The TCR beta chain under discussion was sequenced for a study of blood T cell repertoires in COVID-19 (dated by TCRdb to 2020 to 2022). For context, the study as a whole: Collaborator samples came from the United States, Italy and Spain and covered acute and convalescent phases of COVID-19. HLA class I and class II types, where available, came from metadata supplied by the sample provider rather than from assay-based typing. The repertoires were made available in a free public database intended to serve as a resource for research on the immune response to SARS-CoV-2. The samples were drawn from two sources: the first 160 participants of the ongoing ImmuneRACE study, and some 1,300 subjects contributed by 6 global collaborators. The material from the prospective study consisted of cDNA or gDNA derived from T cells, B-cell-depleted T cells, or PBMCs. Subjects who had been exposed to COVID-19, were actively infected with it, or had recovered from it provided the deeply sampled blood TCRbeta repertoires that made up the dataset. The sample metadata nearly always contained a de-identified subject ID, COVID-19 status, age in years and sex.

TCRbeta CDR3 regions were amplified from genomic DNA using the immunoSEQ Assay, a bias-controlled multiplex PCR. In the original analysis: The number of nucleated cells in each sample was estimated by amplification of reference gene primers within the assay. Sequence reads were collapsed and filtered to measure the absolute abundance of every unique TCRbeta CDR3 rearrangement. For each sample, productive Simpson clonality was calculated as the square root of Simpson's diversity index over productive rearrangements. TCRdb obtained this table from immuneACCESS and retained in-frame rearrangements with V and J assigned. These tables miss some clones; where compared with another copy, unresolved V genes account for less than half of the shortfall, and the remainder is unexplained. V and J calls and clone size come straight from that table; D and trimming were deduced from the DNA. Counted in this sample were some 330,000 clones; roughly 88% of them appeared once. Around 4.6% of the sample goes to the ten largest clones.

Study-wide findings and limitations: The amount of clinical and demographic metadata varied by source and participant and was provided uncurated.

A word on this clone: There is no known antigen for this receptor. Nothing much larger sits one base from this clone, and base qualities are not available.

Measured from the cysteine to the phenylalanine, the CDR3 is 14 residues long. Of the read, only the CDR3 DNA is kept; its 42 bases are in frame from base 1. Based on the germline V gene, the CDR1 and CDR2 sequences are SGHRS and YFSETQ. Trimmed from V: 4 bases; trimmed from J: 6 bases; junction bases lacking a gene match: 6. Participants in the prospective study were aged 18 to 89 years, lived in about two dozen United States geographic areas, and enrolled through a virtual design. To assign participants to cohorts, the prospective study relied on clinical history that participants themselves reported in a screening survey and a study questionnaire. Recovered participants in ImmuneRACE Cohort 3 were defined by two consecutive negative NP/OP PCR tests, clearance by a healthcare professional, or resolution of symptoms. In the prospective study, whole blood, serum and a nasopharyngeal or oropharyngeal swab were collected from each participant by mobile phlebotomists. Prospective study participants could optionally give additional blood draws and questionnaires over an approximately two-month period. Before DNA extraction, prospective study blood samples were shipped either frozen or at room temperature.

The receptor was isolated from a man aged 30 to 45 who had recovered from COVID-19. Sequencing used PBMCs or T cells enriched from blood (not recorded which). The chain employs TRBV5-1 and TRBJ2-1; a stretch of 8 junction bases matches TRBD2. The CDR3 protein sequence reads: CASSHRTSPNEQFF. The nucleotides are TGCGCCAGCAGCCACCGGACTAGCCCCAATGAGCAGTTCTTC.